The 9 T cell receptor beta chains below all came from one sample that was sequenced in a study of shared clonotypes between healthy human individuals. It was CD45RO-negative cells, positively selected for CCR7, that made up naive CD8 cells, with terminally differentiated effector memory CD45RA+ cells excluded. Generated by immunoSEQ multiplex PCR, the TCRdb table keeps only in-frame clones and is missing some. The data hold 550,000 to 750,000 clones, with about 92% observed a single time. Sequenced material: naive CD8+ T cells sorted from blood. These receptors originate from a man aged 30 to 39 in good health.

The V call is TRBV27, the J call TRBJ1-5; D might be TRBD1 (5 bases). Germline values: CDR1 MNHEY, CDR2 SMNVEV (reference sequence). The CDR3 totals 13 residues. Trimming took off 6 bases at V and 5 bases at J, with 11 bases between the two ends. The CDR3 loop is CASSLGTDQPQHF. The CDR3 nucleotides are TGTGCCAGCAGCCTAGGGACGGATCAGCCCCAGCATTTT.

The genes are TRBV5-5 and TRBJ2-7; the D gene is possibly TRBD1 (5 bases). The CDR3 totals 15 residues. In germline, CDR1 is SGHKS, CDR2 YYEKEE (reference sequence). V was shortened by 3 bases and J by 3 bases, with 16 bases between the two germline ends. CDR3 DNA sequence: TGTGCCAGCAGCTCGAGCGCAGGGCCTGGCTACGAGCAGTACTTC. Its protein is CASSSSAGPGYEQYF.

The chain has TRBV6-5 and TRBJ2-4; D is uncertain. Trimming removed 3 bases at V and 7 bases at J, with 4 bases between. The germline V gene encodes CDR1 MNHEY and CDR2 SVGAGI. This CDR3 is 11 amino acids long. The CDR3 protein is CASSYGNIQYF. The CDR3 DNA reads as TGTGCCAGCAGTTATGGTAACATTCAGTACTTC.

The J gene is TRBJ2-4, the V gene TRBV27, with D maybe TRBD2 (5 bases). The V gene's germline CDR1 is MNHEY and CDR2 SMNVEV (reference sequence). V was trimmed by 3 bases and J by 2 bases, leaving 11 bases between them. This CDR3 region has 15 residues. CDR3 sequence (DNA): TGTGCCAGCAGTTTGAGGGTCTCCACCAAAAACATTCAGTACTTC. It codes for CASSLRVSTKNIQYF.

The chain has TRBV7-9 and TRBJ2-3; unclear D gene. Germline V CDR1 and CDR2: SEHNR, FQNEAQ (reference sequence). Trimming removed 5 bases at V and 0 bases at J, with 6 bases between. The CDR3 has 13 residues. CDR3 amino acids: CASSETSTDTQYF. For the CDR3, the DNA is TGTGCCAGCAGCGAGACTAGCACAGATACGCAGTATTTT.

A single count supports this clone. The chain recombines TRBV6-1 with TRBJ2-2, with a tentative D call TRBD1 (5 bases). Germline CDR1 and CDR2: MNHNS and SASEGT. V was clipped by 6 bases and J by 4 bases, with 9 bases between them. This CDR3 is built from 13 residues. The CDR3 nucleotides read TGTGCCAGCAGCGCAGGGTTCACCGGGGAGCTGTTTTTT. Protein: CASSAGFTGELFF.

V usage is TRBV19 and J usage is TRBJ1-1; a weak D match, TRBD1 (6 bases). The CDR3 is 16 amino acids. The germline V gene encodes CDR1 LNHDA and CDR2 SQIVND (reference sequence). With 7 bases removed from V and 9 bases from J, the gap between germline ends came to 27 bases. The DNA for the CDR3 is TGTGCCAGTACCTCAACCCCGGATTGGGGGGCCGATCAAGCTTTCTTT. It encodes CASTSTPDWGADQAFF.

CDR3 DNA: TGTGCCAGCAGTTTAAGAGGCCCAGGTCAGCCCCAGCATTTT. It specifies CASSLRGPGQPQHF. The chain links TRBV27 to TRBJ1-5; D is unclear. The CDR3 spans 14 residues. The germline gives CDR1 MNHEY, CDR2 SMNVEV (reference sequence). V lost 2 bases and J lost 6, with 11 bases in between.

The rearrangement joins TRBV27 to TRBJ1-5; D perhaps matches TRBD1 (6 bases). V was pared by 7 bases and J by 2 bases, with 12 bases between. There are 14 residues in the CDR3. CDR1 is MNHEY and CDR2 is SMNVEV in the germline V gene (reference sequence). CDR3 nucleotides: TGTGCCAGCAAAAAGGGGGTGGGCAATCAGCCCCAGCATTTT. It codes for CASKKGVGNQPQHF.